This T cell receptor (beta chain) was sequenced in a study of beta chain features in type 1 diabetes. Study-level results: Any HLA type influence on TCRB rearrangement was left unresolved here.

The V and J ends lost 0 bases and 11 bases, in that order; junction bases with no gene match: 2. This CDR3 has 12 residues. CDR1 and CDR2 (germline): GTSNPN, SVGIG (reference sequence). On this clone: No antigen is known for it.

Since all of the isolated RNA was reverse transcribed, expressed TCRB transcripts were what got sequenced. TCRdb's table, derived via immunoSEQ multiplex PCR, lists solely in-frame clones and lacks some. Of under 150,000 clones in the sample, nearly 50% were seen once. It was one heparinised blood draw, averaging approximately 100 mL, that each donor gave. Via CD45RO/CCR7/CD25/CD127/CD95/CD27, cells of the CD4+ naive, central memory, regulatory and stem cell-like memory subsets were sorted. The TCR was taken from a man aged 18 to 29 in good health. Sample: Tregs from blood. The rearrangement uses TRBV30 and TRBJ2-4; 9 bases line up with TRBD2. CDR3 in DNA: TGTGCCTGGAGTGTGGCGGGAGGGTTTCAGTACTTC. Protein sequence: CAWSVAGGFQYF.